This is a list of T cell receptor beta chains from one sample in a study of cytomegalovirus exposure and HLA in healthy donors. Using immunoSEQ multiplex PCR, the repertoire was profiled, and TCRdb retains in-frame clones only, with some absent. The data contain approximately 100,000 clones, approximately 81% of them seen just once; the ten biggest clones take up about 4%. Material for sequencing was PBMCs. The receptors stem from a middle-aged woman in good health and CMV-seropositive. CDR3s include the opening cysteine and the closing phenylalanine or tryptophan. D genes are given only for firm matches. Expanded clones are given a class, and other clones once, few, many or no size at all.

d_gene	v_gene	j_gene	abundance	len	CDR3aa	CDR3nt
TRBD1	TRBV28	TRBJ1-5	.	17	CASSSTGQPYSNQPQHF	TGTGCCAGCAGTTCTACGGGACAGCCCTATAGCAATCAGCCCCAGCATTTT
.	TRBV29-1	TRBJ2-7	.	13	CSVEGQTPYEQYF	TGCAGCGTTGAAGGACAGACGCCCTACGAGCAGTACTTC
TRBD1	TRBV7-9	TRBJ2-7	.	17	CASSSRDDPTGDYEQYF	TGTGCCAGCAGCTCACGAGACGACCCGACAGGGGACTACGAGCAGTACTTC
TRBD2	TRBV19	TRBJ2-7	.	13	CASSKLAAYEQYF	TGTGCCAGTAGCAAACTAGCGGCCTACGAGCAGTACTTC
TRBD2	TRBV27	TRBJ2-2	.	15	CASFGTSGNTGELFF	TGTGCCAGCTTCGGGACTAGCGGGAACACCGGGGAGCTGTTTTTT
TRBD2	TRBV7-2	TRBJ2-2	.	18	CASSLSLAGGTNTGELFF	TGTGCCAGCAGCTTAAGCCTAGCGGGAGGAACGAACACCGGGGAGCTGTTTTTT
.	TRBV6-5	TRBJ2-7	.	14	CASSYSAGMYEQYF	TGTGCCAGCAGTTACTCGGCAGGGATGTACGAGCAGTACTTC
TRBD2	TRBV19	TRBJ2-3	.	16	CASSTGLAGGADTQYF	TGTGCCAGTAGTACGGGACTAGCGGGAGGTGCCGATACGCAGTATTTT
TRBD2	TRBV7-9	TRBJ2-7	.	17	CASSLGIIGTSLWEQYF	TGTGCCAGCAGCTTAGGGATTATCGGGACTAGTCTGTGGGAGCAGTACTTC
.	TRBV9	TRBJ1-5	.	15	CASSVEGTGNQPQHF	TGTGCCAGCAGCGTGGAGGGGACGGGCAATCAGCCCCAGCATTTT
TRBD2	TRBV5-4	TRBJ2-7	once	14	CASSPAGGLHEQYF	TGTGCCAGCAGCCCAGCGGGAGGGTTACACGAGCAGTACTTC
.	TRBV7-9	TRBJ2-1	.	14	CASSSSWRDNEQFF	TGTGCCAGCAGCTCCTCTTGGCGGGACAATGAGCAGTTCTTC
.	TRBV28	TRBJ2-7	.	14	CASSFESRIYEQYF	TGTGCCAGCAGTTTTGAGAGCCGCATCTACGAGCAGTACTTC
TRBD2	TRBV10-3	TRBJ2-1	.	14	CAISGIAGYNEQFF	TGTGCCATCAGTGGTATAGCGGGGTACAATGAGCAGTTCTTC
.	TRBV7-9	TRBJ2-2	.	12	CASSHSTGELFF	TGTGCCAGCAGCCACTCCACCGGGGAGCTGTTTTTT
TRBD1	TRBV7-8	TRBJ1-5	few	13	CASSLDRGQPQHF	TGTGCCAGCAGCTTAGACAGGGGACAGCCCCAGCATTTT
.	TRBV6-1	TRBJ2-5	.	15	CASSAEGRGLETQYF	TGTGCCAGCAGTGCAGAAGGTCGAGGTTTGGAGACCCAGTACTTC
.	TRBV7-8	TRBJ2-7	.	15	CASSLAGVPSYEQYF	TGTGCCAGCAGCTTAGCAGGGGTCCCCTCCTACGAGCAGTACTTC
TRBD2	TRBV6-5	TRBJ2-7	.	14	CASSAGGPSYEQYF	TGTGCCAGCAGTGCGGGAGGCCCCTCCTACGAGCAGTACTTC
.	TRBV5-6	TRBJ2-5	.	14	CASSLGPSGETQYF	TGTGCCAGCAGCTTGGGTCCTTCGGGGGAGACCCAGTACTTC
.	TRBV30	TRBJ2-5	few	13	CAWSVKGGETQYF	TGTGCCTGGAGTGTCAAGGGGGGGGAGACCCAGTACTTC
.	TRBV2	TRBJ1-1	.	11	CASSYRDSAFF	TGTGCCAGCAGTTACAGGGATTCGGCTTTCTTT
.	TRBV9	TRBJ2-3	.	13	CASSGQSTDTQYF	TGTGCCAGCAGCGGACAGAGCACAGATACGCAGTATTTT
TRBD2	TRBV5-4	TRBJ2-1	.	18	CASSLGAGVPSSYNEQFF	TGTGCCAGCAGCTTGGGTGCGGGAGTTCCGAGCTCCTACAATGAGCAGTTCTTC
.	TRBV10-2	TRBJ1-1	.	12	CASSDSGVKAFF	TGCGCCAGCAGTGATTCAGGGGTGAAAGCTTTCTTT
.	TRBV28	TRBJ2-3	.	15	CASSLRGGGVDTQYF	TGTGCCAGCAGTTTGCGAGGTGGAGGGGTAGATACGCAGTATTTT
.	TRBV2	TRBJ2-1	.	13	CARGGTVADEQFF	TGTGCCAGAGGGGGGACAGTCGCCGATGAGCAGTTCTTC
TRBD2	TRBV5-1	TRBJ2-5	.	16	CASSLATSGISKTQYF	TGCGCCAGCAGCTTGGCCACTAGCGGGATTTCGAAGACCCAGTACTTC
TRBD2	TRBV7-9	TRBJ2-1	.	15	CASSLVLAGAFEQFF	TGTGCCAGCAGCTTAGTACTAGCGGGAGCATTTGAGCAGTTCTTC
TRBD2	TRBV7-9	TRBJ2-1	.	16	CASSLAAGGFSDEQFF	TGTGCCAGCAGCTTAGCGGCGGGAGGGTTTAGTGATGAGCAGTTCTTC
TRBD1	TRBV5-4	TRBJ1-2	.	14	CASSYGTANYGYTF	TGTGCCAGCAGCTACGGGACAGCTAACTATGGCTACACCTTC
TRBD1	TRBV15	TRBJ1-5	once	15	CATSGDRIRNQPQHF	TGTGCCACCAGCGGGGACAGGATAAGGAATCAGCCCCAGCATTTT
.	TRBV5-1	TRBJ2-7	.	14	CASSLQVSSYEQYF	TGCGCCAGCAGCTTGCAAGTCAGCTCCTACGAGCAGTACTTC
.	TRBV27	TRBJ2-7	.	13	CASSLRGSYEQYF	TGTGCCAGCAGTTTAAGGGGGTCCTACGAGCAGTACTTC
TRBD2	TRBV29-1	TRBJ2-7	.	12	CSVGGLAGEQYF	TGCAGCGTTGGGGGACTAGCGGGGGAGCAGTACTTC
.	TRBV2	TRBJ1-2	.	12	CASSEQVYGYTF	TGTGCCAGCAGTGAACAGGTCTATGGCTACACCTTC
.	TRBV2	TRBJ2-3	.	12	CASNRNTDTQYF	TGTGCCAGCAACAGGAACACAGATACGCAGTATTTT
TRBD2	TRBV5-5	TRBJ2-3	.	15	CASSLDGRAIDTQYF	TGTGCCAGCAGCTTGGACGGGAGGGCTATAGATACGCAGTATTTT
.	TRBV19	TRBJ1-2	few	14	CASSGYRDNYGYTF	TGTGCCAGTAGTGGATACAGGGATAACTATGGCTACACCTTC
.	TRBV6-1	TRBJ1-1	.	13	CASSPGAGTEAFF	TGTGCCAGCAGCCCTGGTGCGGGCACTGAAGCTTTCTTT
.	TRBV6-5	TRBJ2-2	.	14	CASMPSVNTGELFF	TGTGCCAGCATGCCTAGCGTGAACACCGGGGAGCTGTTTTTT
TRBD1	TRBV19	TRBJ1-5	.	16	CASSIERTGNNQPQHF	TGTGCCAGTAGTATAGAGAGGACAGGGAACAATCAGCCCCAGCATTTT
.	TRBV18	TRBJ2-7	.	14	CASSPWGEGDEQYF	TGTGCCAGCTCACCATGGGGAGAGGGGGACGAGCAGTACTTC
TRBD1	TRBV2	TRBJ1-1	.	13	CASRGQGNTEAFF	TGTGCCAGCAGGGGACAGGGCAACACTGAAGCTTTCTTT
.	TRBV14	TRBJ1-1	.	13	CASSHDRNTEAFF	TGTGCCAGCAGTCACGACAGGAACACTGAAGCTTTCTTT
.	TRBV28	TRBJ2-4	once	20	CASSLTEKGGHHLAKNIQYF	TGTGCCAGCAGCCTTACGGAGAAAGGGGGTCACCATCTAGCCAAAAACATTCAGTACTTC
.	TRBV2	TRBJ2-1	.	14	CASSGFPEYNEQFF	TGTGCCAGCAGTGGCTTTCCGGAGTACAATGAGCAGTTCTTC
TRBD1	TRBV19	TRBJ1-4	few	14	CASSSRDSNEKLFF	TGTGCCAGTAGTAGCCGGGACAGTAATGAAAAACTGTTTTTT